A single T cell receptor beta chain is shown here with its context. Its antigen is undetermined. These data belong to a study of a mutant IDH1 vaccine in newly diagnosed glioma. Study overall: Vaccinations were initiated 4-6 weeks following radiotherapy alone, or were given together with temozolomide cycles.

Time point here: week 5, during vaccination. Topical imiquimod was applied with each vaccine dose, which held 300 ug of mutant IDH1 20-mer peptide. V shed 4 bases and J 4 bases; nucleotides not matched to a gene: 14. The CDR3 totals 17 residues. Germline assignment: CDR1 LGHNA and CDR2 YNFKEQ. The data were produced by immunoSEQ multiplex PCR, yet TCRdb's version contains in-frame clones alone and is incomplete. The sample yields around 35,000 clones, 70% to 85% seen once. This TCR was sampled from a man aged 25-40 years with glioma. The sample was PBMCs, taken from a glioma patient whose treatment included an IDH1 peptide vaccine. The chain uses TRBV4-2 and TRBJ1-2; 8 nucleotides line up with TRBD1. The CDR3 DNA sequence: TGTGCCAGCAGCCCCCCGCCGGGCGACAGGGGAGTCTATGGCTACACCTTC. This encodes CASSPPPGDRGVYGYTF.